The source of this T cell receptor (beta chain) is a study of blood T cell repertoires in COVID-19 (dated by TCRdb to 2020 to 2021). Looking at the study overall: The collaborator samples originated in the United States, Italy and Spain and spanned the acute and convalescent phases of COVID-19. The material from the prospective study consisted of cDNA or gDNA derived from T cells, B-cell-depleted T cells, or PBMCs. Subjects who had been exposed to COVID-19, were actively infected with it, or had recovered from it provided the deeply sampled blood TCRbeta repertoires that made up the dataset. A freely available public database, intended as a resource for researchers studying the immune response to SARS-CoV-2, is where the repertoires were released. Samples were obtained from the ongoing ImmuneRACE study (first 160 participants) and from 1,254 subjects provided by 6 global collaborators. Nearly every sample came with metadata listing a de-identified subject ID, COVID-19 status, age in years and sex. HLA class I and class II types, where available, came from metadata supplied by the sample provider rather than from assay-based typing. General study outcomes and caveats: How much clinical and demographic metadata was included differed by source and by participant, and the metadata was provided uncurated.

CDR1 and CDR2 (GTSNPN, SVGIG) derive from the germline V gene (reference sequence). The CDR3 goes from the cysteine to the phenylalanine over 15 residues. Of all the DNA, just the CDR3 is kept, 45 bases in frame from base 1. V is cut back by 0 bases and J by 1 base, with 2 bases in the junction unmatched. The immunoSEQ Assay, a bias-controlled multiplex PCR, was used to amplify TCRbeta CDR3 regions from genomic DNA. For the original study's pipeline: The number of nucleated cells in each sample was estimated by amplification of reference gene primers within the assay. To quantify the absolute abundance of each unique TCRbeta CDR3 rearrangement, sequence reads were collapsed and filtered. For each sample, productive Simpson clonality was calculated as the square root of Simpson's diversity index across productive rearrangements. This is the immuneACCESS table as TCRdb keeps it, with only in-frame sequences that have V and J called. A part of the clones is gone; compared with another copy, unresolved V genes explain less than half, and the rest is unexplained. Clone size and the V and J calls come from that table; the DNA yielded D and trimming. A total of some 320,000 clones appear in this sample, around 88% of them only once. Of the sample, roughly 7% falls within the top ten clones.

Another Seattle source contributed samples from volunteer blood donors who had recovered from COVID-19. Each collaborating institution followed its own protocols to collect whole blood in K2EDTA tubes. For TCRbeta analysis, collaborators shipped samples as frozen whole blood, isolated PBMCs, or DNA extracted from either of those sample types. Notes on this clone: It has no known antigen specificity. Per-base qualities were not stored, and no clone one base away is much larger.

The sequence came from a woman aged 25 to 45 who had recovered from COVID-19. The sample was peripheral blood. The sequence links TRBV30 to TRBJ2-7, with 11 middle bases fitting TRBD2. CDR3 region: CAWSVASGGSYEQYF. The DNA reads as follows: TGTGCCTGGAGTGTAGCTAGCGGGGGGTCCTACGAGCAGTACTTC.